This T cell receptor (beta chain) was profiled in a study of control samples from healthy donors and cancer patients. Clones were sequenced by immunoSEQ multiplex PCR, and TCRdb holds only the in-frame ones, with some missing. The table has tens of thousands of clones, roughly 94% seen once. The CDR3 is 13 residues long. Germline assignment: CDR1 LNHDA and CDR2 SQIVND (reference sequence). V lost 3 bases and J lost 5, with 9 bases in between. The clonotype originates from a man in his 60s in good health. This chain uses TRBV19 with TRBJ2-3, with D unclear. Sample: blood. The CDR3 sequence is CASSIMVGDTQYF. The CDR3 DNA sequence: TGTGCCAGTAGTATTATGGTGGGAGATACGCAGTATTTT.